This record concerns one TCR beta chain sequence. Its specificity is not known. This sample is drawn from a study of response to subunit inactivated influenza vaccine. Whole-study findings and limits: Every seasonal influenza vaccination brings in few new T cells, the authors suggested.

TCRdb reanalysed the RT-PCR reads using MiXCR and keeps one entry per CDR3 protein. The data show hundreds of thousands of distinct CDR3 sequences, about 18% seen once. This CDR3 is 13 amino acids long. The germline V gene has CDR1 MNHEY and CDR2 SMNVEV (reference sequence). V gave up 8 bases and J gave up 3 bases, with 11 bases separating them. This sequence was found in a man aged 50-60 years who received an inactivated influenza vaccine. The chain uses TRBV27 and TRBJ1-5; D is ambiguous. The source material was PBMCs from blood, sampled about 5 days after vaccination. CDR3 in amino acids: CASGRRYNQPQHF. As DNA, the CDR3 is TGTGCCAGCGGTCGACGGTACAATCAGCCCCAGCATTTT.